This T cell receptor (beta chain) comes out of a study of blood T cells in healthy people across ages. Study-wide context: Template switching captured about one barcoded beta molecule per two T cells. Study results and limitations: The long-lived group displayed more naive CD4+ cells, plus higher diversity, than the aged donors did.

This clonotype has just a few counts. Its specificity is unknown. The germline gives CDR1 LNHDA, CDR2 SQIVND (reference sequence). The CDR3 runs 16 residues. V shed 0 bases, J shed 2 bases, and the junction held 4 bases outside the gene matches. Then a second PCR, running about 6 to 11 cycles, was carried out with a sample-barcoded 5' primer and a J-beta primer mix. Per sample, CDR3-containing paired-end reads numbered at least 3 million. TCRdb processed the 5' RACE reads anew with MiXCR; each CDR3 protein has one entry. Here the sample spans 800,000 or so distinct CDR3 sequences, around a quarter being singletons. This sample was also put to use in a study of T cells of mothers and their children. This second study says: Researchers put all of the extracted RNA into cDNA synthesis, using approximately 1.5 ug per 15 ul.

The TCR sequence derives from a boy younger than 18 in good health. This chain uses TRBV19 with TRBJ2-1, with 7 bases matching TRBD1. Sequenced input: blood. The CDR3 bases are TGTGCCAGTAGTATAGATCCAGGGACAGCCTACAATGAGCAGTTCTTC. This translates into CASSIDPGTAYNEQFF.